Below are 29 T cell receptor beta chains sequenced from a single sample in a study of T cell repertoires in cytomegalovirus infection. No antigen is known for these receptors. TCRdb re-called the reads with MiXCR, one entry per CDR3 protein. This table holds a few hundred thousand distinct CDR3 sequences, about 42% found once. The input for sequencing was cultured PBMCs, taken from culture after CMV antigen stimulation. Source of these receptors: a human donor in good health (CMV status not recorded). Some clones in this sample may be carry-over from other donors' samples.

The rearrangement uses TRBV12-3 or TRBV12-4 and TRBJ1-4; D gene uncertain. Trimming removed 5 bases from V and 5 bases from J, with 12 bases in between. The CDR3 contains 14 residues. CDR3 in amino acids: CASSPVSLNEKLFF. CDR3 sequence (DNA): TGTGCCAGCAGTCCTGTCAGCCTGAATGAAAAACTGTTTTTT.

This clonotype came up a few times. V usage is TRBV7-8 and J usage is TRBJ2-3, with D possibly matching TRBD2 (6 bases). V gave up 1 base and J gave up 5 bases, with 13 bases separating them. This CDR3 spans 15 amino acids. Germline V gives CDR1 SGHVS, CDR2 FQNEAQ. The CDR3: CASSLDWTTQDTQYF. DNA for the CDR3: TGTGCCAGCAGCTTAGACTGGACTACACAAGATACGCAGTATTTT. The full variable domain, completed using reference TRBV7-8 and TRBJ2-3, is GAGVSQSPRYKVAKRGQDVALRCDPISGHVSLFWYQQALGQGPEFLTYFQNEAQLDKSGLPSDRFFAERPEGSVSTLKIQRTQQEDSAVYLCASSLDWTTQDTQYFGPGTRLTVL.

The chain links TRBV12-3 or TRBV12-4 to TRBJ2-5; no clear D gene. The CDR3 is made up of 14 amino acids. Trimming removed 8 bases from V and 2 bases from J, with 15 bases in between. This CDR3 is CASRKASLQETQYF. Written as DNA, the CDR3 is TGTGCCAGCCGGAAGGCTTCCTTACAAGAGACCCAGTACTTC.

In this sample, this clonotype turned up once. The junction differs from germline at one of its ends, possibly a read error. The chain employs TRBV19 and TRBJ1-6; possible D gene TRBD1, 6 bases. This CDR3 comprises 13 residues. Germline values: CDR1 LNHDA, CDR2 SQIVND (reference sequence). CDR3 DNA: TGTGCCAGCAGACAGGCCTATGATTCACCCCTCCACTTT. Protein product: CASRQAYDSPLHF.

This clonotype was counted only a few times. The chain employs TRBV20-1 and TRBJ1-2, with D hard to call. Germline V gene sequence: CDR1 DFQATT, CDR2 SNEGSKA (reference sequence). The V and J ends lost 5 bases and 2 bases respectively, with 6 bases between them. This CDR3 has 11 residues. The CDR3 loop reads CSAGVNYGYTF. In nucleotides, the CDR3 is TGCAGTGCTGGTGTGAACTATGGCTACACCTTC.

The chain carries TRBV6-1 and TRBJ2-3; D is ambiguous. The germline V gene encodes CDR1 MNHNS and CDR2 SASEGT. This CDR3 is built from 15 residues. The V end lost 2 bases, the J end lost 0 bases, and 9 bases lay between the germline ends. CDR3 sequence (DNA): TGTGCCAGCAGTGAAATTTGGGCTAGCACAGATACGCAGTATTTT. Protein sequence: CASSEIWASTDTQYF.

The rearrangement joins TRBV6-1 to TRBJ2-1; 11 bases line up with TRBD2. The CDR3 has 15 residues. Per the germline V gene, CDR1 is MNHNS and CDR2 is SASEGT. J gave up 2 bases and V 4 bases, and 1 base lay outside the gene matches. CDR3 sequence: CASSVAGGAYNEQFF. The DNA for the CDR3 is TGTGCCAGCAGTGTAGCGGGAGGGGCCTACAATGAGCAGTTCTTC.

In this sample, this clonotype turned up a few times. The genes are TRBV7-2 and TRBJ2-3; D is unclear. Germline CDR1 and CDR2: SGHTA and FQGNSA. The V and J ends lost 5 bases and 2 bases respectively, with 14 bases between them. The length of the CDR3 is 15 residues. Here the CDR3 reads CASSPYGENTDTQYF. The CDR3 coding sequence is TGTGCCAGCAGCCCGTACGGAGAAAACACAGATACGCAGTATTTT.

The chain couples TRBV5-4 to TRBJ2-2, with D possibly matching TRBD1 (6 bases). Trimming removed 4 bases from V and 3 bases from J, with 19 bases in between. Germline V gives CDR1 SGHNT, CDR2 YYREEE (reference sequence). This CDR3 spans 17 amino acids. CDR3 loop: CASSPGTPLQDTGELFF. For the CDR3, the DNA is TGTGCCAGCAGCCCCGGGACACCTCTGCAGGACACCGGGGAGCTGTTTTTT.

This rearrangement joins TRBV12-3 or TRBV12-4 to TRBJ2-7; D ambiguous. V was pared by 2 bases and J by 5 bases, with 10 bases between. The CDR3 loop spans 13 amino acids. The CDR3 bases are TGTGCCAGCAGTTTAAGTTCAGGAAACGAGCAGTACTTC. This translates into CASSLSSGNEQYF.

The chain recombines TRBV5-6 with TRBJ2-1; TRBD2 matches at 11 bases. The junction had 9 bases not matched to a gene; V was cut back by 3 bases and J by 7 bases. The CDR3 covers 16 residues. Germline CDR1 and CDR2: SGHDT and YYEEEE. DNA of the CDR3: TGTGCCAGCAGCTCCGAACTAGCGGGAGTGGGAAATGAGCAGTTCTTC. This translates into CASSSELAGVGNEQFF.

This clonotype was recorded many times. This chain uses TRBV7-2 with TRBJ1-1; no reliable D call. V dropped 6 bases and J dropped 4 bases, with 12 bases sitting between them. Germline CDR1 is SGHTA and CDR2 is FQGNSA. The CDR3 length is 13 residues. CDR3 region: CASSPRLGTEAFF. The CDR3 DNA sequence: TGTGCCAGCAGTCCACGGTTGGGCACTGAAGCTTTCTTT.

The J gene is TRBJ2-3, the V gene TRBV7-2; the match to TRBD2 covers 10 bases. The CDR3 loop spans 16 amino acids. CDR1 and CDR2 from the germline V gene are SGHTA and FQGNSA. After removal of 2 bases from V and 6 bases from J, the junction contained 8 bases not matched to a gene. The CDR3 reads CASSLFASGGRDTQYF. As DNA, the CDR3 is TGTGCCAGCAGCTTATTTGCTAGCGGGGGCCGGGATACGCAGTATTTT.

The chain is built from TRBV6-2 or TRBV6-3 and TRBJ2-7, with D perhaps TRBD2 (6 bases). Deletions cut 7 bases from V and 2 bases from J, with 15 bases between. This CDR3 has 14 residues. Germline V CDR1 and CDR2: MNHEY, SVGEGT. CDR3 region: CASTERESPYEQYF. The CDR3 region has the DNA TGTGCCAGCACGGAACGGGAGTCCCCCTACGAGCAGTACTTC.

This clonotype was seen more than once but under ten times. The rearrangement joins TRBV6-1 to TRBJ1-2; D not resolved. Trimming left V 2 bases short and J 8 bases short, with 15 bases between. Germline CDR1 is MNHNS and CDR2 is SASEGT. CDR3 length: 14 amino acids. CDR3 residues: CASSEHARTTGYTF. As DNA, the CDR3 is TGTGCCAGCAGTGAACATGCACGGACTACGGGCTACACCTTC.

This clonotype has just a few counts. The V call is TRBV7-2, the J call TRBJ1-2; D unresolved. CDR1 is SGHTA and CDR2 is FQGNSA in the germline V gene. Trimming pared 0 bases from V and 5 bases from J, leaving 10 bases between. CDR3 length: 14 residues. CDR3 in amino acids: CASSLALGEYGYTF. CDR3 DNA sequence: TGTGCCAGCAGCTTAGCTCTTGGGGAGTATGGCTACACCTTC.

This clonotype showed up just a few times. The chain carries TRBV27 and TRBJ2-7, with 9 bases matching TRBD2. Germline V gene sequence: CDR1 MNHEY, CDR2 SMNVEV (reference sequence). V lost 3 bases, J lost 0 bases, and 9 bases stayed unmatched. The CDR3 is 17 amino acids. The CDR3 spells CASSFSQRGDGSYEQYF. DNA for the CDR3: TGTGCCAGCAGTTTCTCTCAGCGGGGGGACGGCTCCTACGAGCAGTACTTC.

The chain links TRBV29-1 to TRBJ1-1; D perhaps matches TRBD1 (5 bases). The CDR3 contains 11 residues. Germline lookup yields CDR1 SQVTM and CDR2 ANQGSEA. V was trimmed by 4 bases and J by 9 bases, leaving 12 bases between them. The CDR3 DNA is TGCAGCGTTGGGGACGAGACAAAAGCTTTCTTT. Translation: CSVGDETKAFF.

This clonotype has more than one count but fewer than ten. The rearrangement joins TRBV12-3 or TRBV12-4 to TRBJ2-1; D uncertain. CDR3 size: 15 residues. The V gene lost 0 bases and the J gene lost 3 bases, with 9 bases spanning the gap. CDR3 region: CASSLALVLYNEQFF. The DNA for the CDR3 is TGTGCCAGCAGTTTAGCGCTTGTCCTCTACAATGAGCAGTTCTTC.

This clonotype occurred a few times. This rearrangement joins TRBV7-2 to TRBJ2-7; maybe TRBD1 (5 bases). The germline V gene encodes CDR1 SGHTA and CDR2 FQGNSA. V was trimmed by 4 bases and J by 5 bases, leaving 15 bases between them. The CDR3 runs 14 residues. The CDR3 bases are TGTGCCAGCAGCTCAGGGCTGGGCCGAAACGAGCAGTACTTC. This encodes CASSSGLGRNEQYF.

There are a few counts of this clonotype. The V gene is TRBV7-2, the J gene TRBJ2-2, with D unclear. CDR1 is SGHTA and CDR2 is FQGNSA in the germline V gene. V was trimmed by 7 bases and J by 7 bases, leaving 13 bases between them. The CDR3 contains 13 residues. Written as DNA, the CDR3 is TGTGCCAGCACCCCCTCGACTCTCGGGGAGCTGTTTTTT. Encoded protein: CASTPSTLGELFF.

This clonotype was counted between two and nine times. V gene TRBV5-1 combines with J gene TRBJ2-1; 12 bases are a match to TRBD2. The J segment lost 7 bases and the V segment lost 4 bases, leaving 3 bases of the junction unmatched. There are 14 residues in the CDR3. Germline assignment: CDR1 SGHRS and CDR2 YFSETQ. The DNA of the CDR3 is TGCGCCAGCAGCCCCGGGACTAGCGGGAATGAGCAGTTCTTC. It specifies CASSPGTSGNEQFF.

This chain uses TRBV18 with TRBJ1-3; no firm D call. From germline, CDR1 is KGHSH and CDR2 LQKENI. V shed 1 base and J shed 0 bases, with 10 bases lying between them. This CDR3 region has 16 residues. CDR3 loop: CASSPQSRPSGNTIYF. CDR3 in DNA: TGTGCCAGCTCACCACAATCCCGTCCCTCTGGAAACACCATATATTTT.

The chain has TRBV6-6 and TRBJ2-7; 9 bases agree with TRBD1. The germline gives CDR1 MNHNY, CDR2 SVGAGI (reference sequence). The CDR3 has 14 amino acids. After removal of 6 bases from V and 6 bases from J, the junction contained 9 bases not matched to a gene. The CDR3 reads CASSPPGQGLEQYF. The CDR3 region has the DNA TGTGCCAGCAGCCCCCCGGGACAGGGACTCGAGCAGTACTTC.

The sample holds one count of this clonotype. This chain joins TRBV5-1 and TRBJ2-3, with TRBD2 matching 15 bases. Germline assignment: CDR1 SGHRS and CDR2 YFSETQ. V lost 4 bases, J lost 4 bases, and 7 bases stayed unmatched. There are 17 residues in the CDR3. Written as DNA, the CDR3 is TGCGCCAGCAGCGGGGGGGGACTAGCGGGAGGACCAGATACGCAGTATTTT. Translating it yields CASSGGGLAGGPDTQYF. Using reference TRBV5-1 and TRBJ2-3 for the parts outside the CDR3, the full variable domain is KAGVTQTPRYLIKTRGQQVTLSCSPISGHRSVSWYQQTPGQGLQFLFEYFSETQRNKGNFPGRFSGRQFSNSRSEMNVSTLELGDSALYLCASSGGGLAGGPDTQYFGPGTRLTVL.

The gene calls are TRBV6-5 and TRBJ2-7, with TRBD1 as a possible D gene (6 bases). The germline V gene has CDR1 MNHEY and CDR2 SVGAGI. V lost 2 bases, J lost 0 bases, and 11 bases lay in between. The CDR3 contains 15 residues. Written as DNA, the CDR3 is TGTGCCAGCAGTTACATCTTAGGGGGCTCCTACGAGCAGTACTTC. Protein product: CASSYILGGSYEQYF.

This CDR3 is CASSPPGVRDTEAFF. CDR3 DNA: TGTGCCAGCAGCCCCCCGGGGGTTAGAGACACTGAAGCTTTCTTT. The J gene is TRBJ1-1, the V gene TRBV7-9, with D perhaps TRBD1 (5 bases). This CDR3 comprises 15 residues. CDR1 and CDR2 (germline): SEHNR, FQNEAQ (reference sequence). Between the trimmed V and J ends, which lost 5 bases and 3 bases, there was a span of 16 bases.

This clonotype was counted between two and nine times. The chain combines TRBV27 with TRBJ2-3; the match to TRBD2 covers 8 bases. V lost 3 bases to trimming and J lost 5 bases; unmatched junction nucleotides: 10. This CDR3 comprises 16 residues. Looked up from germline, CDR1 is MNHEY and CDR2 is SMNVEV (reference sequence). The CDR3, as DNA: TGTGCCAGCAGTTTCGGCAGCGGGAGTACTCAAGATACGCAGTATTTT. This gives the protein CASSFGSGSTQDTQYF.

The J gene is TRBJ2-1, the V gene TRBV12-3 or TRBV12-4; D ambiguous. V gave up 5 bases and J gave up 9 bases, with 14 bases separating them. This CDR3 is built from 13 residues. This chain's CDR3 is CASSPPLVGEQFF. In nucleotides, the CDR3 is TGTGCCAGCAGTCCTCCCCTAGTCGGTGAGCAGTTCTTC.